The TCR beta chain described here comes from a study of cytomegalovirus exposure and HLA in healthy donors. Findings of the study overall: A later analysis linked a missense DCLRE1C variant to TCR beta V- and J-gene trimming.

Comments on this clone: The antigen is unknown.

The CDR3 contains 14 residues. Germline lookup yields CDR1 MDHEN and CDR2 SYDVKM. V was trimmed by 8 bases and J by 1 base, leaving 15 bases between them. Researchers ran the PCR with 60 Vbeta and 13 Jbeta primers. This table comes from immunoSEQ multiplex PCR, and its TCRdb copy is limited to in-frame clones, with some not included. The table includes about 61,000 clones, about 87% detected once. The chain employs TRBV28 and TRBJ2-7, with D uncertain. Sample: PBMCs. The receptor comes from a man aged 18 to 30 in good health and CMV-seronegative. CDR3: CASLTPGSSYEQYF. The DNA of the CDR3 is TGTGCCAGCCTCACGCCCGGGTCATCCTACGAGCAGTACTTC.